The rows below give T cell receptor beta chains drawn from one sample of a study of blood T cell repertoires in COVID-19. Measured with immunoSEQ multiplex PCR; TCRdb has only the in-frame clones, and not every one. The profile shows tens of thousands of clones, 60% to 85% of them singletons. Source material: peripheral blood. All receptors come from a human donor with active or convalescent COVID-19. The donor label of this sample is uncertain. Both conserved end residues are part of each CDR3. The D gene is left open where the match is weak. Clone size is stated in some rows and not others, as once, few, many or a class when expanded.

>.|TRBJ2-5|TRBV2|TRBD1
CASSTHDREETQYF
TGTGCCAGCAGTACTCACGACAGGGAAGAGACCCAGTACTTC
>.|TRBJ2-3|TRBV19|.
CASRSADTQYF
TGTGCCAGTAGGTCGGCAGATACGCAGTATTTT
>.|TRBJ1-1|TRBV6-2/TRBV6-3|TRBD1
CASSPRDRGTEAFF
TGTGCCAGCAGTCCCCGGGACAGGGGAACTGAAGCTTTCTTT
>once|TRBJ2-3|TRBV7-3|.
CASSLRLEDTQYF
TGTGCCAGCAGCTTACGGTTAGAAGATACGCAGTATTTT
>.|TRBJ1-1|TRBV7-9|TRBD1
CASSSLAGQRNTEAFF
TGTGCCAGCAGCTCCTTGGCGGGACAGCGGAACACTGAAGCTTTCTTT
>.|TRBJ2-4|TRBV6-1|TRBD2
CASSEWGEGDKNIQYF
TGTGCCAGCAGTGAATGGGGGGAGGGCGACAAAAACATTCAGTACTTC
>.|TRBJ1-1|TRBV10-3|.
CAISVQEKAFF
TGTGCCATCAGCGTACAGGAGAAAGCTTTCTTT
>.|TRBJ1-2|TRBV5-1|TRBD1
CASDRGQGSGYTF
TGCGCCAGCGATAGGGGACAGGGGAGCGGCTACACCTTC
>.|TRBJ2-7|TRBV21-1|.
CASSLSSGSNEQYF
TGTGCCAGCAGCTTGTCTAGCGGGAGTAACGAGCAGTACTTC
>.|TRBJ1-1|TRBV18|.
CASSPTVNTEAFF
TGTGCCAGCTCCCCAACAGTGAACACTGAAGCTTTCTTT